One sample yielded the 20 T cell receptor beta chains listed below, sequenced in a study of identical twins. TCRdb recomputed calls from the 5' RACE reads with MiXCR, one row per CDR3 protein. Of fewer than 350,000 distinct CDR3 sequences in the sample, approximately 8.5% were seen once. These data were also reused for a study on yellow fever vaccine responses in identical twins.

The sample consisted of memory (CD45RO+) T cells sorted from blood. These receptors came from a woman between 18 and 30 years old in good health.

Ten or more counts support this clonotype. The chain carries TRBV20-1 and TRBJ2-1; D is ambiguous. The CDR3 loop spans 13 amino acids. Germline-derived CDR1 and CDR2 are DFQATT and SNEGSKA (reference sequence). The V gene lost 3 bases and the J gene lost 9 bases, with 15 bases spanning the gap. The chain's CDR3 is CSASTSPWAEQFF. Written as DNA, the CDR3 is TGCAGTGCTAGCACCAGCCCCTGGGCTGAGCAGTTCTTC.

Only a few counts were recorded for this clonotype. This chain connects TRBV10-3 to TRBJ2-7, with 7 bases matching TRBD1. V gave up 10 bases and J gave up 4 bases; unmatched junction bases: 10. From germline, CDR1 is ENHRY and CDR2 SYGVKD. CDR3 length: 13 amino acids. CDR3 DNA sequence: TGTGCCACCCGCGGACAACAGGGGTACGAGCAGTACTTC. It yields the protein CATRGQQGYEQYF.

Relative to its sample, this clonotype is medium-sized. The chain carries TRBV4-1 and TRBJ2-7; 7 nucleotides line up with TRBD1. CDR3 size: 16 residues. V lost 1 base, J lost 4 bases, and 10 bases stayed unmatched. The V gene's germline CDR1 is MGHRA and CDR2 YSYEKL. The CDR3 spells CASSQAGTASPYEQYF. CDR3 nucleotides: TGCGCCAGCAGCCAAGCCGGGACAGCGAGCCCTTACGAGCAGTACTTC.

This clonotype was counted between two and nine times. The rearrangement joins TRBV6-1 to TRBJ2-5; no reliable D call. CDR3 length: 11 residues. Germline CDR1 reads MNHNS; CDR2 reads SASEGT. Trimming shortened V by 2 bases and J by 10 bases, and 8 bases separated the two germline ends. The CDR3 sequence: CASSERAVQYF. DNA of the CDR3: TGTGCCAGCAGTGAAAGGGCCGTCCAGTACTTC.

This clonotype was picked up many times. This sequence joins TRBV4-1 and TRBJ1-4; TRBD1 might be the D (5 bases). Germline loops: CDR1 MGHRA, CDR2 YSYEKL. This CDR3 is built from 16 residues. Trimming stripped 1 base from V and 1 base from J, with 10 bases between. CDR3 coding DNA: TGCGCCAGCAGCCAAGTTGTCGGGGGAACTAATGAAAAACTGTTTTTT. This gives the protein CASSQVVGGTNEKLFF.

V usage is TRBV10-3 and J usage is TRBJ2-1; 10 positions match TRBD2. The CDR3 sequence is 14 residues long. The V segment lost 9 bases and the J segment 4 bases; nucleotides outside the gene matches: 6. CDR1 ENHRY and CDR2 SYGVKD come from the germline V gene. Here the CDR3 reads CAISSGSSYNEQFF. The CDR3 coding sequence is TGTGCCATTTCTAGCGGGAGTAGTTACAATGAGCAGTTCTTC.

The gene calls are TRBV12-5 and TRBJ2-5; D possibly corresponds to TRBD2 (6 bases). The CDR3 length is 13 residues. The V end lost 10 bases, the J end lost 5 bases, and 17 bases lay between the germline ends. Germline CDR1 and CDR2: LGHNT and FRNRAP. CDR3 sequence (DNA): TGTGCTACCGCCCTGGCGGGATCTGAGACCCAGTACTTC. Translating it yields CATALAGSETQYF.

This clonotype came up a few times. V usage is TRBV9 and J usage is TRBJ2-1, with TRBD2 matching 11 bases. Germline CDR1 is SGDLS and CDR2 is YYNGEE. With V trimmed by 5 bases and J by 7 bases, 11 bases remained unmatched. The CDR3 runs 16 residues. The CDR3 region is CASSTTLAGGLNEQFF. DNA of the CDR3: TGTGCCAGCAGTACCACGCTAGCGGGAGGATTAAATGAGCAGTTCTTC.

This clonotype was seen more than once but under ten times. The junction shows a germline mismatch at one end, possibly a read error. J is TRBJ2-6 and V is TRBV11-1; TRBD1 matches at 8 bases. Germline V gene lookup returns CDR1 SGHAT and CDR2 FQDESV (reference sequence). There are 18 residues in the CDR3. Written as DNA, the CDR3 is TGTGCCAGCAGCCCTGCTCCGGGACAGGAGGCTGGGGCCAACGCCCTGACTTTC. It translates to CASSPAPGQEAGANALTF.

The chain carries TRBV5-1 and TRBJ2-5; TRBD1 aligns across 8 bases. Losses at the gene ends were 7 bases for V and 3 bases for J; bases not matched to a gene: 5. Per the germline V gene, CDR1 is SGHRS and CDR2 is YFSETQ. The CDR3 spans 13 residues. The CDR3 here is CASRKQGEETQYF. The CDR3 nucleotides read TGCGCCAGCCGAAAACAGGGGGAAGAGACCCAGTACTTC. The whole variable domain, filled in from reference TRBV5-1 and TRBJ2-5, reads KAGVTQTPRYLIKTRGQQVTLSCSPISGHRSVSWYQQTPGQGLQFLFEYFSETQRNKGNFPGRFSGRQFSNSRSEMNVSTLELGDSALYLCASRKQGEETQYFGPGTRLLVL.

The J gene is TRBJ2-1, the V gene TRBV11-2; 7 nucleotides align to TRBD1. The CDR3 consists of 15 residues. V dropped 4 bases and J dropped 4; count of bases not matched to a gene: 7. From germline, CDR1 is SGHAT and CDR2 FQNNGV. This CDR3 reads CASSSAGTEYNEQFF. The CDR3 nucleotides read TGTGCCAGCAGCTCCGCCGGGACAGAGTACAATGAGCAGTTCTTC.

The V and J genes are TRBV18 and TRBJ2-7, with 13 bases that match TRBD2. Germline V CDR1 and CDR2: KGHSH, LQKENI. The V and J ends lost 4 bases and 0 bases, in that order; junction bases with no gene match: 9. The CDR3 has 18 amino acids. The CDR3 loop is CASSRSGLAGASSYEQYF. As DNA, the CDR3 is TGTGCCAGCTCACGATCCGGACTAGCGGGAGCCAGCTCCTACGAGCAGTACTTC. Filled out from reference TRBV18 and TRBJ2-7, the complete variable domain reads NAGVMQNPRHLVRRRGQEARLRCSPMKGHSHVYWYRQLPEEGLKFMVYLQKENIIDESGMPKERFSAEFPKEGPSILRIQQVVRGDSAAYFCASSRSGLAGASSYEQYFGPGTRLTVT.

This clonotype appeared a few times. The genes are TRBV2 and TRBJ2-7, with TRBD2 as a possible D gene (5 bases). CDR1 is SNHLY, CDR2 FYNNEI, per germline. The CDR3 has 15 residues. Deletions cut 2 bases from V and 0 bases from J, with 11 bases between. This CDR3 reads CASSEMRASSYEQYF. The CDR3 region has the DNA TGTGCCAGCAGTGAAATGCGGGCCAGCTCCTACGAGCAGTACTTC.

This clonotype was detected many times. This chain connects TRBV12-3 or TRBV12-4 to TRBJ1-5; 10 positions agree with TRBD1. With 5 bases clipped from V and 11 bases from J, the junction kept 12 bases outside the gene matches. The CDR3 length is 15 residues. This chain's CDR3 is CASSAPGTGERAQHF. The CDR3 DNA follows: TGTGCCAGCAGTGCCCCCGGGACAGGGGAACGCGCCCAGCATTTT.

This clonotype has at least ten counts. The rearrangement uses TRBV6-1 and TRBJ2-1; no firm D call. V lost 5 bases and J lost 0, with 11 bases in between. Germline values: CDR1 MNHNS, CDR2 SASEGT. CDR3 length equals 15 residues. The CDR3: CASSRPDLSYNEQFF. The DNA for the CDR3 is TGTGCCAGCAGTCGTCCGGACCTCTCCTACAATGAGCAGTTCTTC.

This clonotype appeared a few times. The CDR3 loop is CASSGRTGRFTDTQYF. The CDR3 DNA is TGTGCCAGCAGTGGCCGGACAGGGAGGTTCACAGATACGCAGTATTTT. This chain uses TRBV6-1 with TRBJ2-3, with TRBD1 matching over 8 bases. The CDR3 runs to 16 residues. Germline-derived CDR1 and CDR2 are MNHNS and SASEGT. The trim removed 4 bases at V and 2 bases at J, leaving 8 bases unmatched.

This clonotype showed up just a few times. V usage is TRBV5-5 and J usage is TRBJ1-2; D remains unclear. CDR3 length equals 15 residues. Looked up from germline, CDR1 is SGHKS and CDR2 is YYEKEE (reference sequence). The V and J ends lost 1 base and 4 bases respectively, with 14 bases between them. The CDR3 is CASSLSWVEGYGYTF. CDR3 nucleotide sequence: TGTGCCAGCAGCTTGAGTTGGGTAGAGGGCTATGGCTACACCTTC.

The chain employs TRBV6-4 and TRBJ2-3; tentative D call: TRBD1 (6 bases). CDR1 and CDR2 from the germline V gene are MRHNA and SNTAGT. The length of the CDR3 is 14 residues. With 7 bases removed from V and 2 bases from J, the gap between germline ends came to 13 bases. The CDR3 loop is CASKEQGHTDTQYF. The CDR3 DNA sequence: TGTGCCAGCAAGGAACAGGGACACACAGATACGCAGTATTTT.

CDR3: CASSYSAEAVPTPTEAFF. The DNA for the CDR3 is TGTGCCAGCAGTTACTCGGCCGAGGCAGTCCCTACCCCCACTGAAGCTTTCTTT. This chain links TRBV6-2 or TRBV6-3 with TRBJ1-1; no firm D call. The CDR3 has 18 residues. Germline CDR1 is MNHEY and CDR2 is SVGEGT. V lost 0 bases and J 4 bases, leaving 21 bases between the germline ends.

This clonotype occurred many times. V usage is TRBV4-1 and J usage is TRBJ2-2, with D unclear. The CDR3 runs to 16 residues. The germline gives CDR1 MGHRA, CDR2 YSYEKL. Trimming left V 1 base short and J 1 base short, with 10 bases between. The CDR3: CASSQVVRLNTGELFF. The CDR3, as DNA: TGCGCCAGCAGCCAAGTAGTCAGACTGAACACCGGGGAGCTGTTTTTT.